The clone carrying this T cell receptor (beta chain) was recorded once. This entry comes from a study of OX40 agonist ivuxolimab in advanced cancers. Profiling relied on immunoSEQ multiplex PCR, and the TCRdb table lists in-frame clones only, not all of them. The sample has 70,000 to 80,000 clones; 85% to 95% are singletons. Anyone with autoimmune disease history or systemic immunosuppression was excluded. The CDR3 has 15 amino acids. Germline lookup yields CDR1 SGHDN and CDR2 FVKESK. The V segment lost 3 bases and the J segment 4 bases; nucleotides outside the gene matches: 6. This sample comprised CD4+ or CD8+ T cells sorted from blood, obtained in a trial of the OX40 agonist ivuxolimab. The V and J genes are TRBV14 and TRBJ1-1, with TRBD1 identical over 9 bases. This sequence originates from an adult with an advanced solid tumor such as melanoma, head and neck, liver or kidney cancer. The CDR3 loop is CASSHRTGVVTEAFF. CDR3 DNA sequence: TGTGCCAGCAGCCACAGGACAGGGGTAGTCACTGAAGCTTTCTTT.